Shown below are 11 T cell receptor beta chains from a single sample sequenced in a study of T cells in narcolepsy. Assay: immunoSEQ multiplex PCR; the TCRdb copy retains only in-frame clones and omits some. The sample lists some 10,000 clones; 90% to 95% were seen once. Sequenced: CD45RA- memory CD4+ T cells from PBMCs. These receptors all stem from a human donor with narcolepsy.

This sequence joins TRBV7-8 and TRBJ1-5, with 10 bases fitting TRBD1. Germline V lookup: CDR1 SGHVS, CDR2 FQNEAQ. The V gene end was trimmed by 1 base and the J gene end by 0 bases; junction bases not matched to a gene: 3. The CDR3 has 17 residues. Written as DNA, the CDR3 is TGTGCCAGCAGCTTAGGATGGACAGGGGGTAGCAATCAGCCCCAGCATTTT. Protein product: CASSLGWTGGSNQPQHF.

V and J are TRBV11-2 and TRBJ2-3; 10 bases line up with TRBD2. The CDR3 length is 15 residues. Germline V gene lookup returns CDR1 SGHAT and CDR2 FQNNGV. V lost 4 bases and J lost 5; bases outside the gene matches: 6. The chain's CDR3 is CASSSGTSARDTQYF. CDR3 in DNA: TGTGCCAGCAGCTCCGGGACTAGCGCAAGAGATACGCAGTATTTT.

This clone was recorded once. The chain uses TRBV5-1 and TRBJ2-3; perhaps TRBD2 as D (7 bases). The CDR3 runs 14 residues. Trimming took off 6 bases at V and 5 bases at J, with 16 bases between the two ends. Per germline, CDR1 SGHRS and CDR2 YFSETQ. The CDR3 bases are TGCGCCAGCACCCCTGGGGGGGCCGAAGATACGCAGTATTTT. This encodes CASTPGGAEDTQYF.

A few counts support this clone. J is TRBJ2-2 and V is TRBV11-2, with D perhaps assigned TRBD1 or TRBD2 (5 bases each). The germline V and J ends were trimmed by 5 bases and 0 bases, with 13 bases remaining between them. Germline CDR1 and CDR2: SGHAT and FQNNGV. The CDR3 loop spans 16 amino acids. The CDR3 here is CASSPGTLANTGELFF. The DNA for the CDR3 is TGTGCCAGCAGCCCCGGGACCCTCGCGAACACCGGGGAGCTGTTTTTT.

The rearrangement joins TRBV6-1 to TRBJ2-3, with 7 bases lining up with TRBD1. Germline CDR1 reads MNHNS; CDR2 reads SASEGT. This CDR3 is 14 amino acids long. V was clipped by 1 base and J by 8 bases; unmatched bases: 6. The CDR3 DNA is TGTGCCAGCAGTGAAGGACAGGGATCGACTACGCAGTATTTT. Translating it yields CASSEGQGSTTQYF.

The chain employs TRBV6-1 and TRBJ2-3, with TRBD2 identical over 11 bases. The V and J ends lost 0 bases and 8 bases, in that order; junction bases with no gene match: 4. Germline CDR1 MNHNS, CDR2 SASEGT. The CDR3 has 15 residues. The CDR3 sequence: CASSEARLAGGTQYF. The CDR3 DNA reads TGTGCCAGCAGTGAAGCGCGGCTAGCGGGAGGTACGCAGTATTTT.

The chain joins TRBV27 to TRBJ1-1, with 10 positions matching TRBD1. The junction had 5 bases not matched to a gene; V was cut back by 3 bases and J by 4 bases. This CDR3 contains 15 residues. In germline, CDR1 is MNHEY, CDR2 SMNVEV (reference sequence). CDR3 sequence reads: CASSLETGGFTEAFF. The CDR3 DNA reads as TGTGCCAGCAGTTTGGAGACAGGGGGCTTCACTGAAGCTTTCTTT.

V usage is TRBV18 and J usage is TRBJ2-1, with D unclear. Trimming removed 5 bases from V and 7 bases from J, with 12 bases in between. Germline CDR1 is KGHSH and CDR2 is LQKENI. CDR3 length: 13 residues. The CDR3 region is CASSRFDLNEQFF. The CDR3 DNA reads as TGTGCCAGCTCAAGGTTCGACCTGAATGAGCAGTTCTTC.

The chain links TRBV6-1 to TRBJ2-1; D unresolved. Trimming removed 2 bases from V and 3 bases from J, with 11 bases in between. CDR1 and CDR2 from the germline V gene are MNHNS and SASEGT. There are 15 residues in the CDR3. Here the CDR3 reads CASSEMVANYNEQFF. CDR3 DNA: TGTGCCAGCAGTGAAATGGTCGCGAACTACAATGAGCAGTTCTTC.

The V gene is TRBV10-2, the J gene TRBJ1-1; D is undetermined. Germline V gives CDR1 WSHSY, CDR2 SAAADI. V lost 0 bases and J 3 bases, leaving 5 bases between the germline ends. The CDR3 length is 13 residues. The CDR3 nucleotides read TGCGCCAGCAGTGAGTCGCATGACACTGAAGCTTTCTTT. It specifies CASSESHDTEAFF.

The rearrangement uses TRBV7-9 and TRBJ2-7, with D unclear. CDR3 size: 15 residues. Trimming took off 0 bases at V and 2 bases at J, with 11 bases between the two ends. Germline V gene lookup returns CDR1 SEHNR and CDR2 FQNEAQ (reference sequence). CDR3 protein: CASSLAPSPAYEQYF. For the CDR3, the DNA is TGTGCCAGCAGCTTAGCTCCTTCCCCAGCCTACGAGCAGTACTTC.